This T cell receptor (beta chain) was identified during a study of technical replicates of blood from a few donors. The V gene's germline CDR1 is SGHTA and CDR2 FQGNSA. The CDR3 contains 16 residues. Trimming removed 5 bases at V and 4 bases at J, with 21 bases between. TCRdb's table, derived via immunoSEQ multiplex PCR, lists solely in-frame clones and lacks some. Here the sample spans over 10,000 clones, about 94% being singletons. Sequencing input: PBMCs. This TCR was recovered from a human donor in good health. The genes are TRBV7-2 and TRBJ2-7; D is uncertain. Here the CDR3 reads CASSPPVWATSYEQYF. CDR3 sequence (DNA): TGTGCCAGCAGCCCTCCGGTGTGGGCTACCTCATACGAGCAGTACTTC.